This TCR beta chain originates from a study of blood T cell repertoires in COVID-19. Study in general: Samples representing acute and convalescent COVID-19 were sourced from the United States, Italy and Spain. The cDNA or gDNA used as material had been derived from T cells, B-cell-depleted T cells, or PBMCs.

In the original analysis: Counts of nucleated cells, estimated from reference gene primer amplification, were obtained. TCRdb's copy holds only in-frame clones and misses some; the assay was immunoSEQ multiplex PCR. Clone size and the V and J calls come from that table; the DNA yielded D and trimming. This sample yields some 110,000 clones, of which approximately 80% are seen a single time; 2% to 3% belongs to the top ten. The CDR3 extends over 14 amino acids. V was shortened by 2 bases and J by 3 bases, with 10 bases between the two germline ends. Germline CDR1 and CDR2: MNHEY and SVGAGI. The chain combines TRBV6-5 with TRBJ1-1; D remains unclear. This sequence originates from a man aged 45 to 65 with acute or convalescent COVID-19. The specimen was peripheral blood. The CDR3, as DNA: TGTGCCAGCAGTTACAACGGGTGGGACACTGAAGCTTTCTTT. Its translation is CASSYNGWDTEAFF.